These T cell receptor beta chains were read from a single sample in a study of cytomegalovirus exposure and HLA in healthy donors. Generated by immunoSEQ multiplex PCR, the TCRdb table keeps only in-frame clones and is missing some. The sample shows fewer than 150,000 clones, roughly 80% of them seen only once. Specimen: PBMCs. These receptors were collected from a male donor in good health and CMV-seronegative. The CDR3 runs from the conserved cysteine through the conserved F or W.

j_call,v_call,cdr3_aa
TRBJ1-3,TRBV7-6,CASSQIQASGNTIYF
TRBJ1-5,TRBV19,CASSIDSFQWSNQPQHF
TRBJ2-2,TRBV27,CASSSTRGGFHTGELFF
TRBJ2-2,TRBV9,CASSVVGGTTGELFF
TRBJ2-2,TRBV6-1,CASSEFRGSTGELFF
TRBJ1-1,TRBV18,CASSPQTGTGSEAFF
TRBJ2-1,TRBV5-1,CASSLGVAGVGDEQFF
TRBJ2-7,TRBV7-8,CASSQSEDSYEQYF
TRBJ2-2,TRBV7-9,CASSSSGNGELFF
TRBJ1-1,TRBV19,CASSSYRGNTEAFF
TRBJ1-6,TRBV28,CASCPGNSPLHF
TRBJ1-2,TRBV6-1,CASRDRNYGYTF
TRBJ2-3,TRBV7-6,CASSSWDRESVDTQYF
NA,TRBV11-2,CASSLDPYEQYF
TRBJ1-5,TRBV2,CASKAGAVQPQHF
TRBJ2-2,TRBV2,CASSGRDSHSGELFF
TRBJ2-1,TRBV27,CASSLQGSYNEQFF
TRBJ1-2,TRBV5-1,CASSLGDTAGYTF
TRBJ1-1,TRBV4-1,CASSRIGVDTEAFF
TRBJ2-1,TRBV9,CASSAGGPYNEQFF
TRBJ1-2,TRBV25-1,CASSEPDRGYGYTF
TRBJ2-1,TRBV9,CASSRKAGGGTWDEQFF
TRBJ2-7,TRBV7-9,CASSLERTGTGNF
TRBJ1-4,TRBV9,CASSPGQEGLEKLFF
TRBJ1-3,TRBV30,CAWTAADTIYF
TRBJ2-1,TRBV7-2,CASSLARAGGRNEQFF